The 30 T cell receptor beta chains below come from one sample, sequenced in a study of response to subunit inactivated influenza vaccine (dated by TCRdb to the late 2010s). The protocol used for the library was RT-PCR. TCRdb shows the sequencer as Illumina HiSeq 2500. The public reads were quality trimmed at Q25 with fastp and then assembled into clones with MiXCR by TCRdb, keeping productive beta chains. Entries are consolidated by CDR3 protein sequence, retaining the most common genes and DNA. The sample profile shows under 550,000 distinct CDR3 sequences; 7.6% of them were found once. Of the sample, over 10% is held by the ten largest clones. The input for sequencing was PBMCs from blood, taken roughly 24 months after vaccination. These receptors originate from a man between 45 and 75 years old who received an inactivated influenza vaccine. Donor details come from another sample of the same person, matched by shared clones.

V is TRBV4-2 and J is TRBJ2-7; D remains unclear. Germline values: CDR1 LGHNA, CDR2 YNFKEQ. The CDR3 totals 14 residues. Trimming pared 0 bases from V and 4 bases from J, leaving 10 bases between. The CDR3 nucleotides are TGTGCCAGCAGCCAAGAGCCCTACGGATACGAGCAGTACTTC. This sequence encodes CASSQEPYGYEQYF.

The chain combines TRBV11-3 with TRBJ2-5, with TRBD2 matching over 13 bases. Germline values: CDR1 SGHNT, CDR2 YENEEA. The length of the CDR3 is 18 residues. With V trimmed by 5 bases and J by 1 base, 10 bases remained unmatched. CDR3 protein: CASSARLAGGTTQETQYF. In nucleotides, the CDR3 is TGTGCCAGCAGCGCCCGACTAGCGGGGGGAACGACCCAAGAGACCCAGTACTTC.

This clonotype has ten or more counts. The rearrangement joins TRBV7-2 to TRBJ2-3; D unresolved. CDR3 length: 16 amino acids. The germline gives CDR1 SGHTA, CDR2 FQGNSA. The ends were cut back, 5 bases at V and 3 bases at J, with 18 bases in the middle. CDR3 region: CASSPAPGLRTDTQYF. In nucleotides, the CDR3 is TGTGCCAGCAGCCCAGCCCCCGGTCTCAGGACAGATACGCAGTATTTT.

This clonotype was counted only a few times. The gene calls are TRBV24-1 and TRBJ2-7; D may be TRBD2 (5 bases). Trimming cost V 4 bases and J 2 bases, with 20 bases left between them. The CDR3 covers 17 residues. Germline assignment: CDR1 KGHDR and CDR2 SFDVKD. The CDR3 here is CATSDPPTRVPTYEQYF. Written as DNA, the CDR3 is TGTGCCACCAGTGACCCTCCCACGCGGGTTCCTACCTACGAGCAGTACTTC.

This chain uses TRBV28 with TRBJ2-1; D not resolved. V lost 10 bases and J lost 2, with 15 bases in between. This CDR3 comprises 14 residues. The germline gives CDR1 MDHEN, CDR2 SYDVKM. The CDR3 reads CATGVSPTYNEQFF. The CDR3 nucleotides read TGTGCCACTGGGGTTTCGCCTACCTACAATGAGCAGTTCTTC.

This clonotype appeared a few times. This CDR3 is CASSPWGSSDTQYF. In DNA form, the CDR3 reads TGTGCCAGCAGCCCCTGGGGGTCCTCAGATACGCAGTATTTT. This chain uses TRBV7-2 with TRBJ2-3; D could derive from TRBD1 or TRBD2 (5 bases each). Germline V gene sequence: CDR1 SGHTA, CDR2 FQGNSA. Trimming shortened V by 5 bases and J by 4 bases, and 13 bases separated the two germline ends. This CDR3 comprises 14 residues.

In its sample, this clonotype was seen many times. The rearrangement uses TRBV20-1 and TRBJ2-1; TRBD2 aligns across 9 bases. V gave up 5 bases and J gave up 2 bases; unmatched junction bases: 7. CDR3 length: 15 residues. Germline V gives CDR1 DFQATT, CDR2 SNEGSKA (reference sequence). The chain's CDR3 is CSAWKTSGTYNEQFF. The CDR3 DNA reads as TGCAGTGCTTGGAAGACTAGCGGAACCTACAATGAGCAGTTCTTC.

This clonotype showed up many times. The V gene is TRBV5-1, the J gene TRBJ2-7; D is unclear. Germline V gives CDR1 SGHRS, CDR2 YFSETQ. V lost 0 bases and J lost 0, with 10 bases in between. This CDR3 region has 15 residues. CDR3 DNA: TGCGCCAGCAGCTTGGGTGTTAGCAGCTCCTACGAGCAGTACTTC. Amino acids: CASSLGVSSSYEQYF.

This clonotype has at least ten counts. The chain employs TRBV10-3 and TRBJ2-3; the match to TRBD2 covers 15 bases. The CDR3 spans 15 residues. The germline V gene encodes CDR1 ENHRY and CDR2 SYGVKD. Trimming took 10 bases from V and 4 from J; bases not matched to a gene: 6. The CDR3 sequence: CATVGLAGGADTQYF. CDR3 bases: TGTGCCACCGTAGGACTAGCGGGAGGGGCAGATACGCAGTATTTT.

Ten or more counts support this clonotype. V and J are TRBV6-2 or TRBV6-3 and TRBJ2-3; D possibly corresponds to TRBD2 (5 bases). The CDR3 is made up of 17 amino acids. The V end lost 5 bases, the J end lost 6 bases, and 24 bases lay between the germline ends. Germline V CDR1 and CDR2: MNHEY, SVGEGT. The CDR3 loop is CASSTPVWENVADTQYF. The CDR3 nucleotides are TGTGCCAGCAGTACGCCGGTGTGGGAGAATGTAGCGGATACGCAGTATTTT.

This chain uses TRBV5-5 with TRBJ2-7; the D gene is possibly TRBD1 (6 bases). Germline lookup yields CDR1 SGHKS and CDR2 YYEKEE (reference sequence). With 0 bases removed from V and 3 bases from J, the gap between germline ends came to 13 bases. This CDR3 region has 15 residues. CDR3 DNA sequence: TGTGCCAGCAGCTTGGCCCCGGGACAAGGCTACGAGCAGTACTTC. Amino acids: CASSLAPGQGYEQYF.

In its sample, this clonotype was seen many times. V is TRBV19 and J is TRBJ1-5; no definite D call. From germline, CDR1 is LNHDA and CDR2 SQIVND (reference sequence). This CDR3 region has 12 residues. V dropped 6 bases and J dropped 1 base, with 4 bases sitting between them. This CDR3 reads CASRSSNQPQHF. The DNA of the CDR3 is TGTGCCAGTAGGTCGAGCAATCAGCCCCAGCATTTT.

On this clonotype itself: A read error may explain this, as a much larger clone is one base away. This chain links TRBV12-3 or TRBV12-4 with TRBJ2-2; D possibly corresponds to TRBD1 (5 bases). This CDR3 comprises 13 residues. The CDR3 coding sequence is TGTGCCGGCAGGCCAGGGTTTGCAGGGGAGCTGTTTTTT. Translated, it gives CAGRPGFAGELFF.

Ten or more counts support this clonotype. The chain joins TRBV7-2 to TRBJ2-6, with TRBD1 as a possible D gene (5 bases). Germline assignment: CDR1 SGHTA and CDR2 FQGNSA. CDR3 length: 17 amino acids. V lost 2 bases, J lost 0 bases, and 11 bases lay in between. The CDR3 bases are TGTGCCAGCAGCTTACCAGGGATGAGCTCTGGGGCCAACGTCCTGACTTTC. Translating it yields CASSLPGMSSGANVLTF. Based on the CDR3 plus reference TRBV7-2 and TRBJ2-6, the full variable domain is GAGVSQSPSNKVTEKGKDVELRCDPISGHTALYWYRQSLGQGLEFLIYFQGNSAPDKSGLPSDRFSAERTGGSVSTLTIQRTQQEDSAVYLCASSLPGMSSGANVLTFGAGSRLTVL.

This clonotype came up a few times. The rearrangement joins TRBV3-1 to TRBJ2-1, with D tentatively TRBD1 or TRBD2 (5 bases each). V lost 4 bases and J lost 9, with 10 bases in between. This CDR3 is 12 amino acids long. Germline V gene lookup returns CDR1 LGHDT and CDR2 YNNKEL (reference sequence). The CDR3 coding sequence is TGTGCCAGCAGCCTCAGGGACGTTGAGCAGTTCTTC. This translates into CASSLRDVEQFF.

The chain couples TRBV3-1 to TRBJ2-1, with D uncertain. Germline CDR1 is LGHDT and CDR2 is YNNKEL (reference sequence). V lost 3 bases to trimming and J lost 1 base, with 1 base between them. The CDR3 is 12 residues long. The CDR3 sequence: CASSQSYNEQFF. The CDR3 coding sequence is TGTGCCAGCAGCCAGTCCTACAATGAGCAGTTCTTC.

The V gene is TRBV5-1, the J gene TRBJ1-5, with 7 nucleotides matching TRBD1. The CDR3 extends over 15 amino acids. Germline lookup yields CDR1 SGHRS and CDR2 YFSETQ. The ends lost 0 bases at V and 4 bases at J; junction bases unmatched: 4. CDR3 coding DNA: TGCGCCAGCAGCTTGGACGGGACAGCTAATCAGCCCCAGCATTTT. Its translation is CASSLDGTANQPQHF.

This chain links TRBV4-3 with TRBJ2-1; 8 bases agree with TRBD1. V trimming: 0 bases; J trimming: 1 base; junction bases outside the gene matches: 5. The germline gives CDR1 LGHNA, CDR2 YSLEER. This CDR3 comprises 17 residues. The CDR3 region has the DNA TGCGCCAGCAGCCAAGATTTAAACAGGGGGTCCTACAATGAGCAGTTCTTC. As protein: CASSQDLNRGSYNEQFF.

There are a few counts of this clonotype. CDR3 region: CASRSGGAPRQFF. In DNA form, the CDR3 reads TGTGCCAGCAGAAGCGGGGGGGCTCCACGGCAGTTCTTC. V usage is TRBV6-2 or TRBV6-3 and J usage is TRBJ2-1; 10 nucleotides align to TRBD2. Trimming took 6 bases from V and 12 from J; bases not matched to a gene: 8. Germline CDR1 MNHEY, CDR2 SVGEGT. This CDR3 has 13 residues.

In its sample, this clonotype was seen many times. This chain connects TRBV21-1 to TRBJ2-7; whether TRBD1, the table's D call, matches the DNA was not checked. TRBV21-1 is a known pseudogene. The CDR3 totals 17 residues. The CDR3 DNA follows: TGTGCCAGCAGCGAGGGGGGAGGACTCGAAAGCTCCTACGAGCAGTACTTC. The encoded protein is CASSEGGGLESSYEQYF.

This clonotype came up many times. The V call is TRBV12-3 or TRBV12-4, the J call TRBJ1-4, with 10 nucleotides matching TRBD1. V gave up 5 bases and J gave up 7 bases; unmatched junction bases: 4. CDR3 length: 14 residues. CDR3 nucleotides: TGTGCCAGCAGTCTGACAGGGGGCGGTGAAAAACTGTTTTTT. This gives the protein CASSLTGGGEKLFF.

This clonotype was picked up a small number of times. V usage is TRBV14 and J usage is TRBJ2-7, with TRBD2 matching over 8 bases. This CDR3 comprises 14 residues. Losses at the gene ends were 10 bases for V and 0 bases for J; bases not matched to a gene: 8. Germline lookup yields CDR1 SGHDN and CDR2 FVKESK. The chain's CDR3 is CATRGGLSSYEQYF. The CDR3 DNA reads TGTGCCACCCGGGGGGGTTTAAGCTCCTACGAGCAGTACTTC.

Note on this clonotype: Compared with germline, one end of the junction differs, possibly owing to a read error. DNA for the CDR3: TGCTGTGCTACAGACCCCATCAGGATATTGCCCTACAATGAGCAGTTCTTC. It yields the protein CCATDPIRILPYNEQFF. The chain carries TRBV20-1 and TRBJ2-1, with D uncertain. The CDR3 consists of 17 residues. Germline values: CDR1 DFQATT, CDR2 SNEGSKA (reference sequence).

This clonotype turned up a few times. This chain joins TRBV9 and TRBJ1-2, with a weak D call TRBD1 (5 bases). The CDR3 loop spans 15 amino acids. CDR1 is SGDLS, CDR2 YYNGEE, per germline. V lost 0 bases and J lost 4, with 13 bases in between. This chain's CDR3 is CASSVAHDRPYGYTF. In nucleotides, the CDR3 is TGTGCCAGCAGCGTAGCTCACGACAGACCCTATGGCTACACCTTC.

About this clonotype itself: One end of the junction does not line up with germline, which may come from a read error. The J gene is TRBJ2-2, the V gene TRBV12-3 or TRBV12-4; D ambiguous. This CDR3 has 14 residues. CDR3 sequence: CASSSVRNTRELFF. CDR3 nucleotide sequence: TGTGCCAGCAGTTCAGTACGGAACACCAGGGAGCTGTTTTTT.

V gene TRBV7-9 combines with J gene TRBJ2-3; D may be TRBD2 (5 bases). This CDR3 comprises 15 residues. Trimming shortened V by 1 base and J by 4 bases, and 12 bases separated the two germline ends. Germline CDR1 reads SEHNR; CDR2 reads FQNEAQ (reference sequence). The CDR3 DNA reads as TGTGCCAGCAGCTTAGGAGACTACCCGGCAGATACGCAGTATTTT. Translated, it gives CASSLGDYPADTQYF.

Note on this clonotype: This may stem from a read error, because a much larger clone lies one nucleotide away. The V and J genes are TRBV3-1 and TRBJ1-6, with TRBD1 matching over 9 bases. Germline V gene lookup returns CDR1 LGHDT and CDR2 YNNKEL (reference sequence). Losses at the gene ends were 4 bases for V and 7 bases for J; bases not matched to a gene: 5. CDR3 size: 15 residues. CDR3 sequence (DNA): TGTGCCAGCAGCCGAACCGGGACAGGGAATTCACCCCTCCACTTT. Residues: CASSRTGTGNSPLHF.

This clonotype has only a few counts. The CDR3 DNA is TGTGCCAGCAGTTGGACTAGCGGAAAAGATACGCAGTATTTT. Protein sequence: CASSWTSGKDTQYF. The chain is built from TRBV28 and TRBJ2-3, with 10 bases that match TRBD2. The junction had 3 bases not matched to a gene; V was cut back by 4 bases and J by 5 bases. The CDR3 spans 14 residues. Germline-derived CDR1 and CDR2 are MDHEN and SYDVKM.

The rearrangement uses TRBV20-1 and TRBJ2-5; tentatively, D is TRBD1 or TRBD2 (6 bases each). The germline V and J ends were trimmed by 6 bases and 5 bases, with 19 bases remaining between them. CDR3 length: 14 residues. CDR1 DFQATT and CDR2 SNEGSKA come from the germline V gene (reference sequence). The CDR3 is CSAIDGGRVETQYF. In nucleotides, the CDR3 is TGCAGTGCGATCGATGGGGGGCGGGTGGAGACCCAGTACTTC.

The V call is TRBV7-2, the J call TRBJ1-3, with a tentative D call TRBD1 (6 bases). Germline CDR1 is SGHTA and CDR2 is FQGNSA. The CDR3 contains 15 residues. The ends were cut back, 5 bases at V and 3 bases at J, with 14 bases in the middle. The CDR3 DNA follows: TGTGCCAGCAGCCAACTCAGGGGCGGTGGAAACACCATATATTTT. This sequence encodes CASSQLRGGGNTIYF.